This TCR beta chain was recovered during a study of vaccination and CD4 T cells after COVID-19. CD4+ T cells that had been cultured provided DNA sequenced with the Oncomine TCR Beta short-read assay. MiXCR, applied by TCRdb to the PCR reads, yields one record per CDR3 protein. The sample holds around 20,000 distinct CDR3 sequences, 45% to 60% seen once. Treatment indicated: 10-day PBMC culture with coronavirus spike peptide pools or control peptides (ViraFEST assay). TCR sequencing followed the expansion of antigen-specific T cells with peptide pools in ViraFEST. Negative selection recovered the CD4+ T cells once they had spent less than 11 days in culture. Details on this clonotype: Antigen unknown.

The V end lost 2 bases, the J end lost 2 bases, and 7 bases lay between the germline ends. The CDR3 has 15 amino acids. Germline CDR1 is MNHEY and CDR2 is SMNVEV (reference sequence). The sequence derives from a human donor who had recovered from COVID-19. Sequencing was done on a sample of CD4+ T cells from blood, cultured in vitro. The gene calls are TRBV27 and TRBJ2-6, with D perhaps matching TRBD2 (5 bases). CDR3 in DNA: TGTGCCAGCAGTTTAGAGGGAGCTGGGGCCAACGTCCTGACTTTC. This translates into CASSLEGAGANVLTF. Full variable domain (rest looked up from reference TRBV27 and TRBJ2-6): EAQVTQNPRYLITVTGKKLTVTCSQNMNHEYMSWYRQDPGLGLRQIYYSMNVEVTDKGDVPEGYKVSRKEKRNFPLILESPSPNQTSLYFCASSLEGAGANVLTFGAGSRLTVL.